A single T cell receptor beta chain is shown here with its context. The antigen is not known. This entry comes from a study of identical twins. Findings and caveats of the study: Abundant cord blood beta clonotypes carried fewer insertions; memory repertoires showed none.

TCRdb fed the 5' RACE reads into MiXCR, producing one record per CDR3 protein. Seen here are 550,000 to 700,000 distinct CDR3 sequences, approximately 21% observed once, and the top ten hold about 4.5%. The CDR3 length is 14 residues. V was cut by 2 bases and J by 3 bases, with 11 bases left in between. Germline V gene sequence: CDR1 SGHRS, CDR2 YFSETQ. The same sample was also used in a study of T cells expressing NK-cell markers. That report notes: According to the study, TCR beta repertoires originated from sorted CD3+CD56+NKG2C+, CD3+CD56+NKG2C- and CD3+CD56-NKG2C+ T cells. One of the eight sequenced donors was seronegative, whereas the other seven were HCMV-seropositive. Once again these clonotypes came out on top in the CD3+CD56-NKG2C+ fraction of a few donors.

This TCR was recovered from a woman between 18 and 30 years old in good health. J is TRBJ1-1 and V is TRBV5-1; D is perhaps TRBD1 (6 bases). Sequencing input: PBMCs. The CDR3 sequence: CASSLEGVDTEAFF. The CDR3 DNA follows: TGCGCCAGCAGCTTAGAGGGGGTGGACACTGAAGCTTTCTTT.